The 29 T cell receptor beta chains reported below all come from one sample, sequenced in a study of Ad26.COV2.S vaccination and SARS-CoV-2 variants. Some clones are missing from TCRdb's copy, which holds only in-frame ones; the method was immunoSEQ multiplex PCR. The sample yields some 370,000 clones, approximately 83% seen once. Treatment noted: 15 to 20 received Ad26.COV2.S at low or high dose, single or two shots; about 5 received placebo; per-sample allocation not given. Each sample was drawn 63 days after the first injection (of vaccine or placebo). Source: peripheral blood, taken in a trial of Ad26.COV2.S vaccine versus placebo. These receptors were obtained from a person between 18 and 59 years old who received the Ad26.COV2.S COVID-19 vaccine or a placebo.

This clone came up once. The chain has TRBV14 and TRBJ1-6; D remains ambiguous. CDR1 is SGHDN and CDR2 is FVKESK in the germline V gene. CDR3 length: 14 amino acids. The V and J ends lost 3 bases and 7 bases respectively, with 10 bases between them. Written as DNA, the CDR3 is TGTGCCAGCAGCCAGACGGGGAAAAATTCACCCCTCCACTTT. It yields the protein CASSQTGKNSPLHF.

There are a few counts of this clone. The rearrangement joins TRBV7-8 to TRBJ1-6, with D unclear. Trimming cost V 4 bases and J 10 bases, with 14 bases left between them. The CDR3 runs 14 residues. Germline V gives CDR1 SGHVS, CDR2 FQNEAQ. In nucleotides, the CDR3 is TGTGCCAGCAGCTCATATACAGAACCCTCACCCCTCCACTTT. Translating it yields CASSSYTEPSPLHF.

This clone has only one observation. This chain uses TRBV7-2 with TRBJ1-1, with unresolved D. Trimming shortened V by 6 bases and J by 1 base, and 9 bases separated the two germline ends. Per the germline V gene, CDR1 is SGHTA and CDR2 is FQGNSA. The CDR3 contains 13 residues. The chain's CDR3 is CASSRSQNTEAFF. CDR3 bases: TGTGCCAGCAGTCGTAGCCAGAACACTGAAGCTTTCTTT.

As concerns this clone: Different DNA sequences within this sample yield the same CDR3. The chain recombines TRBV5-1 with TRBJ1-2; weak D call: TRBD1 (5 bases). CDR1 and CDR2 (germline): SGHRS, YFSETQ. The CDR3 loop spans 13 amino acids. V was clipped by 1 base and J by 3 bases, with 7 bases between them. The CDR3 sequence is CASSLRGDYGYTF. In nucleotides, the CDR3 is TGCGCCAGCAGCTTGAGGGGAGACTATGGCTACACCTTC.

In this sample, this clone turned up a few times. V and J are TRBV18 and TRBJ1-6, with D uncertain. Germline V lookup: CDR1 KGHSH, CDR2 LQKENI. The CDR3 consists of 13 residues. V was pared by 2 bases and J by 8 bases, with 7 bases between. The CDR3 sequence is CASSPNMDSPLHF. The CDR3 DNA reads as TGTGCCAGCTCACCAAACATGGATTCACCCCTCCACTTT.

CDR3 in DNA: TGTGCCAGCAGCTTGTTGCTCAGCACAGATACGCAGTATTTT. Its protein product is CASSLLLSTDTQYF. The chain carries TRBV11-2 and TRBJ2-3, with D hard to call. The CDR3 extends over 14 amino acids. Trimming cost V 3 bases and J 0 bases, with 7 bases left between them. Germline assignment: CDR1 SGHAT and CDR2 FQNNGV.

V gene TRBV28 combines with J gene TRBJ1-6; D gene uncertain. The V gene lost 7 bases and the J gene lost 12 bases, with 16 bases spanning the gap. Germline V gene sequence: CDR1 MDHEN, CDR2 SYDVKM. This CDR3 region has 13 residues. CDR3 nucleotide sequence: TGTGCCAGCAAGGTGAGGGATTCACGACCCCTCCACTTT. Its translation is CASKVRDSRPLHF.

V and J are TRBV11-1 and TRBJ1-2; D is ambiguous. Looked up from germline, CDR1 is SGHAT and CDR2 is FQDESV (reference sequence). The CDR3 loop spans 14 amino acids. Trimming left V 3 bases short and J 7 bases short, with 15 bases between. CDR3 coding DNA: TGTGCCAGCAGCTTTGGTGAAGGGTTCTCTGGCTACACCTTC. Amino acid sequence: CASSFGEGFSGYTF. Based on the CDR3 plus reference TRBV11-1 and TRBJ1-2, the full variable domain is EAEVAQSPRYKITEKSQAVAFWCDPISGHATLYWYRQILGQGPELLVQFQDESVVDDSQLPKDRFSAERLKGVDSTLKIQPAELGDSAMYLCASSFGEGFSGYTFGSGTRLTVV.

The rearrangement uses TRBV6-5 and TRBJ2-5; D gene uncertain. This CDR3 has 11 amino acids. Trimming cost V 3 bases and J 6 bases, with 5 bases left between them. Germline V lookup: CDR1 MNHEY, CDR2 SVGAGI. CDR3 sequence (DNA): TGTGCCAGCAGTTATGGGAAGACCCAGTACTTC. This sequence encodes CASSYGKTQYF.

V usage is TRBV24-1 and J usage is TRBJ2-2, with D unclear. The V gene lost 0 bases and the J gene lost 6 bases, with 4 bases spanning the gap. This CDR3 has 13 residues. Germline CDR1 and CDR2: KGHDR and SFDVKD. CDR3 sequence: CATSDLWAGELFF. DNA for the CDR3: TGTGCCACCAGTGATTTGTGGGCCGGGGAGCTGTTTTTT.

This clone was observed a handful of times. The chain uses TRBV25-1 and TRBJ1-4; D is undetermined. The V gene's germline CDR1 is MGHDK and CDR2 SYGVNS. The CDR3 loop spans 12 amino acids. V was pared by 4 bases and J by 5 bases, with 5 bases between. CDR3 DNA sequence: TGTGCCAGCAGTGTTATGAATGAAAAACTGTTTTTT. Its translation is CASSVMNEKLFF.

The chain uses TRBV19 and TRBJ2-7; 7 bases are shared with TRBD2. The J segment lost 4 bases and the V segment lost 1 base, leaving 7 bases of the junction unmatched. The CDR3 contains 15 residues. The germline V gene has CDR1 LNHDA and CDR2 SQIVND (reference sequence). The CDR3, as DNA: TGTGCCAGTAGTATAGTTCAGGGAGGGGTGTACGAGCAGTACTTC. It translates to CASSIVQGGVYEQYF.

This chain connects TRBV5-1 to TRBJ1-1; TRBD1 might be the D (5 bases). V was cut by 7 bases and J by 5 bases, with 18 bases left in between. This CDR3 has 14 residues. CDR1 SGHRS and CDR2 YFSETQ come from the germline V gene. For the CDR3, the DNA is TGCGCCAGCGGCGGGGGAAGCGCTAAGACTGAAGCTTTCTTT. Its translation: CASGGGSAKTEAFF. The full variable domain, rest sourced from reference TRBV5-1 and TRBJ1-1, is KAGVTQTPRYLIKTRGQQVTLSCSPISGHRSVSWYQQTPGQGLQFLFEYFSETQRNKGNFPGRFSGRQFSNSRSEMNVSTLELGDSALYLCASGGGSAKTEAFFGQGTRLTVV.

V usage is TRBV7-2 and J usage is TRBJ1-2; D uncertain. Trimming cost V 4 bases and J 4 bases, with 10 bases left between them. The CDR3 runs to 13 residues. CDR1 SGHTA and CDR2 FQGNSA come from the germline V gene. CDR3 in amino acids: CASSSRVLYGYTF. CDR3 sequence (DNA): TGTGCCAGCAGCTCGAGGGTACTCTATGGCTACACCTTC.

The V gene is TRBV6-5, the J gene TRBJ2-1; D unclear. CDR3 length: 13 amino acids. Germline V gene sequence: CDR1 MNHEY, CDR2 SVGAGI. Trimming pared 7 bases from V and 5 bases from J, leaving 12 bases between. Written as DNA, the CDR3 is TGTGCCAGCAACCCTTCGGCTGACAATGAGCAGTTCTTC. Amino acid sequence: CASNPSADNEQFF.

CDR3: CASSRQGLGNQPQHF. The CDR3 nucleotides are TGTGCCAGCAGTCGACAGGGGCTGGGCAATCAGCCCCAGCATTTT. The chain uses TRBV2 and TRBJ1-5; 8 nucleotides agree with TRBD1. CDR1 SNHLY and CDR2 FYNNEI come from the germline V gene. V was clipped by 5 bases and J by 2 bases; unmatched bases: 5. The CDR3 runs 15 residues.

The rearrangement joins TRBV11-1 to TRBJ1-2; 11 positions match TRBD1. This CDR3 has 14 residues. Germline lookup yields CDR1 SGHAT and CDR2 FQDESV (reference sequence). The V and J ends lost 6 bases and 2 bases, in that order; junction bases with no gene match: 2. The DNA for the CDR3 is TGTGCCAGCAGGCGGACAGGGGGCAACTATGGCTACACCTTC. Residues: CASRRTGGNYGYTF.

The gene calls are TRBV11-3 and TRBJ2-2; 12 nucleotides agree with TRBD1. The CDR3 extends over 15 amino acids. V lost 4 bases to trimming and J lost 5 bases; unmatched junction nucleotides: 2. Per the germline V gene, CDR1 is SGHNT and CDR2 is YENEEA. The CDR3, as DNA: TGTGCCAGCAGCTCGGGACAGGGGGCAACCGGGGAGCTGTTTTTT. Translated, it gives CASSSGQGATGELFF.

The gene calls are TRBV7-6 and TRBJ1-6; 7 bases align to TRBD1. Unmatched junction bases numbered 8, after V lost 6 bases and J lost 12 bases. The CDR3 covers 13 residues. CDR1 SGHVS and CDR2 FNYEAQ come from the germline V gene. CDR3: CASRPTGEGPLHF. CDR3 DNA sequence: TGTGCCAGCAGGCCTACAGGGGAGGGACCCCTCCACTTT. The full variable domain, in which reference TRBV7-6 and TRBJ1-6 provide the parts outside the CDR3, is GAGVSQSPRYKVTKRGQDVALRCDPISGHVSLYWYRQALGQGPEFLTYFNYEAQQDKSGLPNDRFSAERPEGSISTLTIQRTEQRDSAMYRCASRPTGEGPLHFGNGTRLTVT.

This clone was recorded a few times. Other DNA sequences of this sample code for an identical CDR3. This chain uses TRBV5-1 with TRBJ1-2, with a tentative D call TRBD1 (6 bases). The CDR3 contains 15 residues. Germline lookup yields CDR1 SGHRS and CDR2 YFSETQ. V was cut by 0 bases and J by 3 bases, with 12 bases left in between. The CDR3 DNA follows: TGCGCCAGCAGCTTGGCCTTGACAGGTGACTATGGCTACACCTTC. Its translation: CASSLALTGDYGYTF.

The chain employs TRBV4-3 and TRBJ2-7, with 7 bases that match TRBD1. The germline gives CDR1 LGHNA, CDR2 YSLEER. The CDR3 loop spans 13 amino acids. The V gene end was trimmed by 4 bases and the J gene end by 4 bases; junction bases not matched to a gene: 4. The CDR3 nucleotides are TGCGCCAGCAGCCGGGACAGAACTTACGAGCAGTACTTC. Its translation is CASSRDRTYEQYF.

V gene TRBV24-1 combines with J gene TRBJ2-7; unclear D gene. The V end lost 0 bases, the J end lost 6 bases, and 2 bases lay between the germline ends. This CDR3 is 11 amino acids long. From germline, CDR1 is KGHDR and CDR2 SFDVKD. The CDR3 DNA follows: TGTGCCACCAGTGATTTGACCGAGCAGTACTTC. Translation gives CATSDLTEQYF.

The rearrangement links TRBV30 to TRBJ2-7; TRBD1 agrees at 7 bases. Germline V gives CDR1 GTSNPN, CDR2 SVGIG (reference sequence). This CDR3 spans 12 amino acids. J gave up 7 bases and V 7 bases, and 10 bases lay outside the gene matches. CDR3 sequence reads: CAYDRVGEEQYF. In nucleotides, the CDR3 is TGTGCCTACGACAGGGTGGGCGAGGAGCAGTACTTC.

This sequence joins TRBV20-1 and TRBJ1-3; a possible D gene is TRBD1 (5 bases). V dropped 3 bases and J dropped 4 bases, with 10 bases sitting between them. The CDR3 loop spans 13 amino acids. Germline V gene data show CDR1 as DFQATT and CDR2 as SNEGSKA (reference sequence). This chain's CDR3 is CSASRGPGNTIYF. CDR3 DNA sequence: TGCAGTGCTAGTAGGGGTCCGGGAAACACCATATATTTT.

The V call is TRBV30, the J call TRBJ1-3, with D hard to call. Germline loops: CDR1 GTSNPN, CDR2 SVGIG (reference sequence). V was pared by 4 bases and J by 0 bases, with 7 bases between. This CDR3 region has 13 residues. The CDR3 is CAWKLRSGNTIYF. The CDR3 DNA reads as TGTGCCTGGAAGTTACGCTCTGGAAACACCATATATTTT.

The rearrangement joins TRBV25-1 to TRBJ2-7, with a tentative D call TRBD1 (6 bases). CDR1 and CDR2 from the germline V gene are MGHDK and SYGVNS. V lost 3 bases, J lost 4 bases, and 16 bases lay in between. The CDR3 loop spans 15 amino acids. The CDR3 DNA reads TGTGCCAGCAGTGACCCAGGGGTTCTGGCGTACGAGCAGTACTTC. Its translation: CASSDPGVLAYEQYF.

The CDR3 nucleotides are TGTGCCAGCAGCTACGCAGGGATAGGCAATGAAAAACTGTTTTTT. Translation: CASSYAGIGNEKLFF. The V and J genes are TRBV7-9 and TRBJ1-4; maybe TRBD1 (5 bases). Germline V CDR1 and CDR2: SEHNR, FQNEAQ (reference sequence). This CDR3 comprises 15 residues. Trimming removed 4 bases from V and 5 bases from J, with 14 bases in between.

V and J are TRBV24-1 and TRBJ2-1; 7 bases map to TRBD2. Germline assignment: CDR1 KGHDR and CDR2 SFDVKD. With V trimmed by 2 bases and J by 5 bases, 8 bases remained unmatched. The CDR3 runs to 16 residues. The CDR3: CATSDYRGRGDNEQFF. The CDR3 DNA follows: TGTGCCACCAGTGATTACCGCGGGAGAGGAGACAATGAGCAGTTCTTC.

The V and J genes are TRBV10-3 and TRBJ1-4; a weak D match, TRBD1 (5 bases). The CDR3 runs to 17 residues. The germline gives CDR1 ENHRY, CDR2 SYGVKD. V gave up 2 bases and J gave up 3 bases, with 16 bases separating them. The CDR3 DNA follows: TGTGCCATCAGTGAGGGGACGGGCCTGATTGCTAATGAAAAACTGTTTTTT. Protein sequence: CAISEGTGLIANEKLFF.